Following are 19 T cell receptor beta chains from one sample sequenced in a study of Graves' ophthalmopathy and Graves' hyperthyroidism. Transcripts of RNA were the source for amplifying TCR beta CDR3 regions. First-round RT-PCR used HTBI primers; second-round multiplex PCR followed. TCRdb used MiXCR to reprocess the multiplex PCR reads, holding one entry per CDR3 protein. The table has approximately 540,000 distinct CDR3 sequences, approximately 35% seen once. Sequenced material: peripheral blood or thyroid tissue (not recorded which). Source of these receptors: an adult man with Graves' hyperthyroidism.

The chain couples TRBV2 to TRBJ2-5; D is uncertain. Per germline, CDR1 SNHLY and CDR2 FYNNEI. The CDR3 has 10 residues. Trimming took 2 bases from V and 13 from J, leaving 8 bases between them. The CDR3 loop is CASSESALYF. In DNA, the CDR3 is TGTGCCAGCAGTGAATCAGCTTTGTACTTC.

The chain couples TRBV5-1 to TRBJ2-2; 7 bases are shared with TRBD2. The germline gives CDR1 SGHRS, CDR2 YFSETQ. The length of the CDR3 is 13 residues. V shed 3 bases and J 7 bases; nucleotides not matched to a gene: 3. Here the CDR3 DNA reads TGCGCCAGCAGCTCACGGACTAGCGGGGAGCTGTTTTTT. The encoded protein is CASSSRTSGELFF. The full variable domain, with the rest looked up from reference TRBV5-1 and TRBJ2-2, is KAGVTQTPRYLIKTRGQQVTLSCSPISGHRSVSWYQQTPGQGLQFLFEYFSETQRNKGNFPGRFSGRQFSNSRSEMNVSTLELGDSALYLCASSSRTSGELFFGEGSRLTVL.

The chain uses TRBV2 and TRBJ1-6; no clear D gene. The CDR3 loop spans 15 amino acids. CDR1 is SNHLY, CDR2 FYNNEI, per germline. With 4 bases removed from V and 0 bases from J, the gap between germline ends came to 7 bases. The CDR3 is CASSVRGSYNSPLHF. The CDR3 DNA is TGTGCCAGCAGTGTCCGCGGCTCCTATAATTCACCCCTCCACTTT.

The chain joins TRBV12-5 to TRBJ2-7; TRBD1 matches at 10 bases. CDR3 size: 16 residues. Germline lookup yields CDR1 LGHNT and CDR2 FRNRAP. V dropped 2 bases and J dropped 6; count of bases not matched to a gene: 10. CDR3 in amino acids: CASGLSPGQGSREQYF. The CDR3 DNA follows: TGTGCTAGTGGTTTGTCTCCGGGACAGGGGTCTCGCGAGCAGTACTTC.

The V call is TRBV7-9, the J call TRBJ2-2, with D possibly matching TRBD1 (5 bases). The CDR3 length is 14 residues. V was cut by 5 bases and J by 6 bases, with 13 bases left in between. Germline CDR1 reads SEHNR; CDR2 reads FQNEAQ (reference sequence). In DNA form, the CDR3 reads TGTGCCAGCAGCCCCAGGGTGGCGGCCGGGGAGCTGTTTTTT. Its translation is CASSPRVAAGELFF. The whole variable domain, filled in from reference TRBV7-9 and TRBJ2-2, reads DTGVSQNPRHKITKRGQNVTFRCDPISEHNRLYWYRQTLGQGPEFLTYFQNEAQLEKSRLLSDRFSAERPKGSFSTLEIQRTEQGDSAMYLCASSPRVAAGELFFGEGSRLTVL.

This clonotype was seen at least ten times. The chain joins TRBV20-1 to TRBJ2-7; 12 bases fit TRBD1. J was trimmed by 5 bases and V by 2 bases; bases with no gene match: 13. The CDR3 is 17 amino acids. Looked up from germline, CDR1 is DFQATT and CDR2 is SNEGSKA (reference sequence). The CDR3 nucleotides are TGCAGTGCTAGATCCATTTCGTGGGACAGGGGGCTGGACGAGCAGTACTTC. It yields the protein CSARSISWDRGLDEQYF.

The chain has TRBV5-1 and TRBJ1-6, with D possibly being TRBD1 (5 bases). Germline CDR1 SGHRS, CDR2 YFSETQ. The CDR3 consists of 15 residues. With 3 bases removed from V and 3 bases from J, the gap between germline ends came to 10 bases. CDR3 region: CASSSGPFYNSPLHF. The CDR3 DNA reads as TGCGCCAGCAGCTCGGGACCGTTCTATAATTCACCCCTCCACTTT. The full variable domain, with the rest looked up from reference TRBV5-1 and TRBJ1-6, is KAGVTQTPRYLIKTRGQQVTLSCSPISGHRSVSWYQQTPGQGLQFLFEYFSETQRNKGNFPGRFSGRQFSNSRSEMNVSTLELGDSALYLCASSSGPFYNSPLHFGNGTRLTVT.

As to this clonotype: Relative to the germline gene, one junction end is altered; a read error may explain this. J is TRBJ2-5 and V is TRBV9, with D perhaps TRBD1 (6 bases). CDR1 and CDR2 from the germline V gene are SGDLS and YYNGEE. The CDR3 contains 19 residues. CDR3 amino acids: CASSENTGSTGELQETQYF. The CDR3 DNA reads as TGCGCCAGCAGCGAAAACACAGGGAGCACCGGGGAGCTACAAGAGACCCAGTACTTC.

This chain joins TRBV28 and TRBJ1-1; D is unresolved. Germline CDR1 is MDHEN and CDR2 is SYDVKM. This CDR3 contains 16 residues. Trimming took 3 bases from V and 0 from J, leaving 14 bases between them. CDR3 DNA: TGTGCCAGCAGTTTTTGGCAAATAGGGATGAACACTGAAGCTTTCTTT. As protein: CASSFWQIGMNTEAFF.

In this sample, this clonotype turned up a few times. The gene calls are TRBV24-1 and TRBJ2-1, with 7 nucleotides matching TRBD1. This CDR3 contains 17 residues. Looked up from germline, CDR1 is KGHDR and CDR2 is SFDVKD. J gave up 2 bases and V 4 bases, and 10 bases lay outside the gene matches. This chain's CDR3 is CATSDHRGAETYNEQFF. The DNA of the CDR3 is TGTGCCACCAGTGACCACAGGGGTGCGGAGACCTACAATGAGCAGTTCTTC.

In this sample, this clonotype turned up a few times. V is TRBV6-1 and J is TRBJ2-2, with 11 bases fitting TRBD2. The junction had 5 bases not matched to a gene; V was cut back by 5 bases and J by 6 bases. This CDR3 is 15 amino acids long. From germline, CDR1 is MNHNS and CDR2 SASEGT. CDR3 bases: TGTGCCAGCAGTTACTCACTAGCGGGAGCCGGGGAGCTGTTTTTT. As protein: CASSYSLAGAGELFF.

This clonotype came up many times. The chain is built from TRBV5-8 and TRBJ1-6; D gene unclear. Trimming removed 0 bases from V and 10 bases from J, with 5 bases in between. Germline assignment: CDR1 SGHTS and CDR2 YDEGEE. The CDR3 extends over 12 amino acids. The CDR3 nucleotides read TGTGCCAGCAGCTTGGGGTTATCACCCCTCCACTTT. Its translation: CASSLGLSPLHF.

The genes are TRBV4-1 and TRBJ1-2; D not resolved. Trimming stripped 2 bases from V and 4 bases from J, with 8 bases between. CDR1 and CDR2 from the germline V gene are MGHRA and YSYEKL. The CDR3 consists of 13 residues. CDR3 bases: TGCGCCAGCAGCCAATCTGGCCCCTATGGCTACACCTTC. Residues: CASSQSGPYGYTF.

This clonotype has just a few counts. This chain joins TRBV4-1 and TRBJ1-3; possible D gene TRBD1, 6 bases. Germline loops: CDR1 MGHRA, CDR2 YSYEKL. There are 13 residues in the CDR3. The V gene lost 4 bases and the J gene lost 8 bases, with 12 bases spanning the gap. The chain's CDR3 is CASSPSGGHTIYF. CDR3 DNA: TGCGCCAGCAGCCCATCGGGGGGCCACACCATATATTTT.

This clonotype was recorded many times. The V and J genes are TRBV7-9 and TRBJ1-6; D call uncertain. Germline values: CDR1 SEHNR, CDR2 FQNEAQ (reference sequence). Trimming removed 3 bases at V and 5 bases at J, with 20 bases between. CDR3 length equals 18 residues. CDR3 amino acids: CASSFDVGGVVNNSPLHF. In nucleotides, the CDR3 is TGTGCCAGCAGCTTTGATGTGGGCGGGGTTGTCAATAATTCACCCCTCCACTTT.

The gene calls are TRBV2 and TRBJ1-1, with a tentative D call TRBD1 (5 bases). Germline V gives CDR1 SNHLY, CDR2 FYNNEI. The CDR3 sequence is 16 residues long. With 2 bases removed from V and 7 bases from J, the gap between germline ends came to 20 bases. DNA for the CDR3: TGTGCCAGCAGTGAATGGGTCGGGGGGGTATACAATGAAGCTTTCTTT. Translation gives CASSEWVGGVYNEAFF.

This clonotype was observed many times. This chain joins TRBV14 and TRBJ1-1; D is ambiguous. Trimming removed 4 bases at V and 8 bases at J, with 11 bases between. Germline CDR1 and CDR2: SGHDN and FVKESK. The CDR3 is 12 amino acids. DNA of the CDR3: TGTGCCAGCAGCCGGATCCTCCTGGAAGCTTTCTTT. This gives the protein CASSRILLEAFF.

Worth noting for this clonotype: At one end, the junction sequence differs from germline, possibly due to a read error. This chain uses TRBV10-3 with TRBJ1-5; D possibly corresponds to TRBD1 (5 bases). This CDR3 contains 13 residues. The germline CDR1 and CDR2 sequences are ENHRY and SYGVKD. CDR3 residues: CAIRADINQPQHF. CDR3 in DNA: TGTGCGATCAGGGCCGACATCAATCAGCCCCAGCATTTT.

The sample holds many counts of this clonotype. The chain links TRBV7-9 to TRBJ2-7, with D perhaps matching TRBD1 (6 bases). The germline V gene has CDR1 SEHNR and CDR2 FQNEAQ (reference sequence). CDR3 length equals 16 residues. Deletions cut 1 base from V and 0 bases from J, with 13 bases between. The chain's CDR3 is CASSLEGVGVSYEQYF. The DNA of the CDR3 is TGTGCCAGCAGCTTAGAGGGGGTGGGCGTCTCCTACGAGCAGTACTTC.